What follows are 18 T cell receptor beta chains derived from one specimen sequenced in a study of cytomegalovirus exposure and HLA in healthy donors. 60 Vbeta and 13 Jbeta primers were used in PCR. Libraries were prepared by immunoSEQ multiplex PCR; TCRdb keeps only in-frame clonotypes and omits some of them. The sample carries 150,000 to 200,000 clones, over 60% recorded once. Sequencing was performed on PBMCs. Source of these receptors: a girl between 10 and 17 years old in good health and CMV-seronegative.

The genes are TRBV11-2 and TRBJ1-2; 10 bases match TRBD1. The CDR3 is 13 amino acids. Germline V gene data show CDR1 as SGHAT and CDR2 as FQNNGV. V shed 6 bases and J 6 bases; nucleotides not matched to a gene: 4. CDR3 nucleotide sequence: TGTGCCAGCAGGGCAGGGACAGGGGATGGCTACACCTTC. It yields the protein CASRAGTGDGYTF.

J is TRBJ2-7 and V is TRBV4-2; TRBD1 might be the D (5 bases). Trimming stripped 0 bases from V and 5 bases from J, with 14 bases between. CDR1 and CDR2 (germline): LGHNA, YNFKEQ. The CDR3 spans 15 residues. CDR3 sequence reads: CASSQERFRANEQYF. The CDR3 DNA follows: TGTGCCAGCAGCCAAGAACGGTTCAGGGCCAACGAGCAGTACTTC.

This clone occurred a few times. The chain uses TRBV5-1 and TRBJ2-2, with D unresolved. The CDR3 covers 13 residues. Per germline, CDR1 SGHRS and CDR2 YFSETQ. Trimming pared 3 bases from V and 4 bases from J, leaving 7 bases between. In DNA form, the CDR3 reads TGCGCCAGCAGCTCGAAGCGCACCGGGGAGCTGTTTTTT. This codes for CASSSKRTGELFF.

This clone was counted once. V gene TRBV16 combines with J gene TRBJ1-5; TRBD1 aligns across 7 bases. Germline-derived CDR1 and CDR2 are KGHSY and FQNENV. With 0 bases clipped from V and 5 bases from J, the junction kept 16 bases outside the gene matches. The CDR3 sequence is 19 residues long. The CDR3 loop is CASSQSYLFERQGHQPQHF. In nucleotides, the CDR3 is TGTGCCAGCAGCCAATCGTATCTTTTCGAGAGACAGGGTCATCAGCCCCAGCATTTT.

V usage is TRBV29-1 and J usage is TRBJ2-3, with D perhaps matching TRBD2 (5 bases). Germline loops: CDR1 SQVTM, CDR2 ANQGSEA. This CDR3 is 13 amino acids long. V lost 4 bases and J 5 bases, leaving 13 bases between the germline ends. The CDR3 DNA sequence: TGCAGCGTTGCGGTGGGCGGAGGAGATACGCAGTATTTT. This sequence encodes CSVAVGGGDTQYF.

This chain connects TRBV5-6 to TRBJ1-6; 12 bases map to TRBD1. This CDR3 is built from 15 residues. Germline V lookup: CDR1 SGHDT, CDR2 YYEEEE. Trimming cost V 2 bases and J 12 bases; bases outside gene matches: 6. The CDR3 reads CASSLSGTGGLPLHF. The CDR3 nucleotides read TGTGCCAGCAGCTTATCTGGGACAGGGGGCTTACCCCTCCACTTT.

This chain uses TRBV7-8 with TRBJ1-2; 10 bases are a match to TRBD1. This CDR3 is built from 14 residues. The V gene end was trimmed by 4 bases and the J gene end by 7 bases; junction bases not matched to a gene: 6. Germline V gives CDR1 SGHVS, CDR2 FQNEAQ. The CDR3 region is CASSSRDRGPGYTF. For the CDR3, the DNA is TGTGCCAGCAGCTCCCGGGACAGGGGCCCTGGCTACACCTTC.

This sequence joins TRBV20-1 and TRBJ1-2, with 8 bases that match TRBD1. Germline V gene data show CDR1 as DFQATT and CDR2 as SNEGSKA (reference sequence). The CDR3 spans 11 residues. Trimming removed 6 bases from V and 7 bases from J; junction bases left unmatched: 4. The CDR3 is CSAPTGGGYTF. In DNA, the CDR3 is TGCAGTGCCCCAACAGGGGGTGGCTACACCTTC.

The chain links TRBV7-8 to TRBJ1-5; 7 nucleotides agree with TRBD1. The CDR3 is 19 residues long. The V gene end was trimmed by 4 bases and the J gene end by 0 bases; junction bases not matched to a gene: 15. Germline-derived CDR1 and CDR2 are SGHVS and FQNEAQ. The CDR3 loop reads CASSSNPDRPAYSNQPQHF. The CDR3 DNA reads as TGTGCCAGCAGCTCTAACCCGGACAGGCCCGCTTATAGCAATCAGCCCCAGCATTTT. The full variable domain, its missing parts supplied by reference TRBV7-8 and TRBJ1-5, is GAGVSQSPRYKVAKRGQDVALRCDPISGHVSLFWYQQALGQGPEFLTYFQNEAQLDKSGLPSDRFFAERPEGSVSTLKIQRTQQEDSAVYLCASSSNPDRPAYSNQPQHFGDGTRLSIL.

The V and J genes are TRBV30 and TRBJ1-4; D may be TRBD1 (5 bases). CDR3 length: 13 amino acids. Germline CDR1 is GTSNPN and CDR2 is SVGIG (reference sequence). The V gene lost 3 bases and the J gene lost 6 bases, with 11 bases spanning the gap. In DNA form, the CDR3 reads TGTGCCTGGAGAAGGGGATTAGATGAAAAACTGTTTTTT. Its translation is CAWRRGLDEKLFF.

The table lists this clone with a count of one. The gene calls are TRBV30 and TRBJ2-3, with D unresolved. V was pared by 4 bases and J by 4 bases, with 18 bases between. In germline, CDR1 is GTSNPN, CDR2 SVGIG (reference sequence). The CDR3 runs to 15 residues. This chain's CDR3 is CAWTLAAVTADTQYF. For the CDR3, the DNA is TGTGCCTGGACCCTGGCGGCGGTGACGGCAGATACGCAGTATTTT.

This chain joins TRBV5-1 and TRBJ1-2; TRBD1 aligns across 9 bases. The CDR3 runs to 14 residues. Germline trimming cut 2 bases from V and 2 bases from J; bases unmatched to any gene: 1. Germline CDR1 reads SGHRS; CDR2 reads YFSETQ. CDR3 in amino acids: CASSFGQGNYGYTF. The CDR3 DNA follows: TGCGCCAGCAGCTTCGGACAGGGGAACTATGGCTACACCTTC.

The V gene is TRBV29-1, the J gene TRBJ2-1, with TRBD1 matching 9 bases. CDR1 and CDR2 (germline): SQVTM, ANQGSEA. V lost 4 bases and J lost 14; bases outside the gene matches: 18. This CDR3 comprises 15 residues. DNA for the CDR3: TGCAGCGTTGTGATCAGCGGGACAGGGTCTCTCCTCAAGTTCTTC. This codes for CSVVISGTGSLLKFF.

V usage is TRBV5-1 and J usage is TRBJ1-4; TRBD1 agrees at 10 bases. Germline values: CDR1 SGHRS, CDR2 YFSETQ. With V trimmed by 7 bases and J by 3 bases, 6 bases remained unmatched. This CDR3 comprises 15 residues. CDR3 loop: CASAGTGVANEKLFF. DNA of the CDR3: TGCGCCAGCGCCGGGACAGGGGTGGCTAATGAAAAACTGTTTTTT.

In regard to this clone: The limits of the CDR3 on the DNA are not certain, so only TCRdb's listed CDR3 is given. The chain's CDR3 is CASSLDPSVRGYTF. V gene TRBV7-8 combines with J gene TRBJ1-2. The CDR3 spans 14 residues, counting both ends. Germline V gene sequence: CDR1 SGHVS, CDR2 FQNEAQ.

The rearrangement uses TRBV18 and TRBJ2-5; 10 nucleotides align to TRBD1. J was trimmed by 5 bases and V by 5 bases; bases with no gene match: 5. The CDR3 loop spans 14 amino acids. Germline loops: CDR1 KGHSH, CDR2 LQKENI. The CDR3 DNA reads TGTGCCAGCTCAACTCGACAGGGGGCCGAGACCCAGTACTTC. Its protein is CASSTRQGAETQYF. The full variable domain, completed using reference TRBV18 and TRBJ2-5, is NAGVMQNPRHLVRRRGQEARLRCSPMKGHSHVYWYRQLPEEGLKFMVYLQKENIIDESGMPKERFSAEFPKEGPSILRIQQVVRGDSAAYFCASSTRQGAETQYFGPGTRLLVL.

The CDR3 loop reads CASSLTGGTEAFF. In DNA, the CDR3 is TGCGCCAGCAGCCTTACAGGTGGCACTGAAGCTTTCTTT. V and J are TRBV4-1 and TRBJ1-1; tentative D call: TRBD1 (5 bases). Germline values: CDR1 MGHRA, CDR2 YSYEKL. The CDR3 spans 13 residues. The ends were cut back, 4 bases at V and 4 bases at J, with 10 bases in the middle.

This clone has a handful of counts. Relative to the germline gene, one junction end is altered; a read error may explain this. This chain connects TRBV15 to TRBJ1-6; 7 nucleotides agree with TRBD1. CDR1 and CDR2 (germline): LNHNV, YYDKDF (reference sequence). There are 15 residues in the CDR3. CDR3 in amino acids: CATSGEQGQNSPLHF. In DNA form, the CDR3 reads TGTGCCACCAGCGGAGAACAGGGGCAGAATTCACCCCTCCACTTT.